This section outlines one T cell receptor (beta chain) sequence together with its context. Its specificity is not known. V was pared by 0 bases and J by 6 bases, with 8 bases of the junction left unmatched. In germline, CDR1 is SNHLY, CDR2 FYNNEI. The CDR3 length is 16 residues. Libraries were prepared by immunoSEQ multiplex PCR; TCRdb keeps only in-frame clonotypes and omits some of them. The data contain some 54,000 clones, 85% to 95% of them singletons. This sample is part of a study of T cells after posttransplantation cyclophosphamide. Regarding the study as a whole: Later blood repertoires were often dominated by clones from the donor CD8+ memory compartment. Tissue-infiltrating T cells from skin or gut overlapped little with blood T cells. After PTCy, TRB diversity resembled that of CNI/methotrexate controls.

This related bone marrow graft donor gave peripheral blood on the day of marrow donation. The V gene is TRBV2, the J gene TRBJ1-5; 7 bases are a match to TRBD1. Sequences were obtained from PBMCs. The TCR comes from a woman younger than 45 in good health and a related stem cell transplant donor. The DNA for the CDR3 is TGTGCCAGCAGTGAAGCTCGCAACAGGGGAACTCAGCCCCAGCATTTT. Amino acids: CASSEARNRGTQPQHF.